The 28 T cell receptor beta chains in this list originate from one sample, sequenced in a study of T cells in Graves' hyperthyroidism and ophthalmopathy. RNA transcripts gave rise to amplified TCR beta CDR3 regions. HTBI primers were used for first-round RT-PCR of the TCR CDR3. TCRdb reprocessed the multiplex PCR reads via MiXCR and lists one record per CDR3 protein. The table has roughly 98,000 distinct CDR3 sequences, 35% to 50% seen once. The sample taken for sequencing was peripheral blood or thyroid tissue (not recorded which). The receptors stem from a woman in her 30s with Graves' hyperthyroidism.

The chain recombines TRBV15 with TRBJ2-3; TRBD2 is a possible D gene (5 bases). The germline V and J ends were trimmed by 10 bases and 0 bases, with 17 bases remaining between them. The CDR3 loop spans 15 amino acids. CDR1 LNHNV and CDR2 YYDKDF come from the germline V gene (reference sequence). CDR3 sequence: CAIKGADSSTDTQYF. CDR3 in DNA: TGTGCCATCAAGGGCGCGGACTCTAGCACAGATACGCAGTATTTT.

For this clonotype: A much larger clone differs by one base, so this may be a read error. CDR3 nucleotide sequence: TGTGCCTCCCGGGCGGGGAACGAGCAGTACTTC. Translation gives CASRAGNEQYF. V gene TRBV19 combines with J gene TRBJ2-7; D may be TRBD2 (6 bases). Deletions cut 11 bases from V and 5 bases from J, with 13 bases between. CDR1 is LNHDA, CDR2 SQIVND, per germline (reference sequence). The length of the CDR3 is 11 residues.

This clonotype has just a few counts. J is TRBJ2-2 and V is TRBV7-3; 11 bases fit TRBD2. V gave up 6 bases and J gave up 4 bases; unmatched junction bases: 22. Germline lookup yields CDR1 SGHTA and CDR2 FQGTGA. CDR3 size: 21 residues. The CDR3 loop is CASSLPSGVLAGGAVTGELFF. In DNA, the CDR3 is TGTGCCAGCAGTTTACCCAGCGGCGTTCTAGCGGGAGGAGCGGTCACCGGGGAGCTGTTTTTT.

This clonotype was recorded a few times. V and J are TRBV28 and TRBJ2-2; D gene unclear. V lost 1 base, J lost 4 bases, and 10 bases lay in between. This CDR3 comprises 15 residues. Germline-derived CDR1 and CDR2 are MDHEN and SYDVKM. CDR3 amino acids: CASSLSGGGTGELFF. CDR3 nucleotides: TGTGCCAGCAGTTTATCTGGCGGTGGCACCGGGGAGCTGTTTTTT.

The rearrangement joins TRBV29-1 to TRBJ1-1; D is perhaps TRBD1 (5 bases). The CDR3 consists of 13 residues. Trimming left V 7 bases short and J 4 bases short, with 16 bases between. The germline CDR1 and CDR2 sequences are SQVTM and ANQGSEA. As DNA, the CDR3 is TGCAGCGCCGAAGTGGGGGTGACCACTGAAGCTTTCTTT. This codes for CSAEVGVTTEAFF. Based on the CDR3 plus reference TRBV29-1 and TRBJ1-1, the full variable domain is SAVISQKPSRDICQRGTSLTIQCQVDSQVTMMFWYRQQPGQSLTLIATANQGSEATYESGFVIDKFPISRPNLTFSTLTVSNMSPEDSSIYLCSAEVGVTTEAFFGQGTRLTVV.

This clonotype occurred many times. This sequence joins TRBV10-3 and TRBJ2-3; 13 nucleotides align to TRBD2. The CDR3 sequence is 17 residues long. Germline V gives CDR1 ENHRY, CDR2 SYGVKD. V lost 6 bases, J lost 0 bases, and 6 bases stayed unmatched. In DNA form, the CDR3 reads TGTGCCATCAGGGGGACTAGCGGGGTAGCTAGCACAGATACGCAGTATTTT. It translates to CAIRGTSGVASTDTQYF.

The table lists this clonotype with many counts. The chain combines TRBV10-3 with TRBJ2-5; D tentatively reads TRBD1 or TRBD2 (5 bases each). This CDR3 contains 16 residues. CDR1 is ENHRY, CDR2 SYGVKD, per germline. V lost 3 bases to trimming and J lost 2 bases, with 16 bases between them. CDR3 nucleotide sequence: TGTGCCATCAGTGATAGTAAGAGGGGAGTTCAAGAGACCCAGTACTTC. This encodes CAISDSKRGVQETQYF.

The chain joins TRBV10-3 to TRBJ1-5, with D possibly being TRBD1 (5 bases). Germline V gives CDR1 ENHRY, CDR2 SYGVKD. The CDR3 length is 13 residues. Between the trimmed V and J ends, which lost 2 bases and 6 bases, there was a span of 8 bases. The CDR3 DNA is TGTGCCATCAGTGAGGGCAGGGTTCAGCCCCAGCATTTT. Translated, it gives CAISEGRVQPQHF.

This clonotype occurred a few times. A read error may account for a junction end that differs from germline. V gene TRBV13 combines with J gene TRBJ2-1; maybe TRBD2 (6 bases). Germline CDR1 is PRHDT and CDR2 is FYEKMQ (reference sequence). The CDR3 length is 14 residues. As DNA, the CDR3 is TGCGCCAGCAGCCCGATATCCGGAGGGAATGAGCAGTTCTTC. Its protein product is CASSPISGGNEQFF. Full variable domain (remainder filled in from reference TRBV13 and TRBJ2-1): AAGVIQSPRHLIKEKRETATLKCYPIPRHDTVYWYQQGPGQDPQFLISFYEKMQSDKGSIPDRFSAQQFSDYHSELNMSSLELGDSALYFCASSPISGGNEQFFGPGTRLTVL.

Written as DNA, the CDR3 is TGTGCCAGCAGCCGAGGACTAGCGGGTGAGCAGTACTTC. Protein product: CASSRGLAGEQYF. J is TRBJ2-7 and V is TRBV11-1; 11 bases fit TRBD2. The junction had 4 bases not matched to a gene; V was cut back by 5 bases and J by 7 bases. The germline V gene has CDR1 SGHAT and CDR2 FQDESV (reference sequence). The CDR3 covers 13 residues.

This clonotype was recorded at least ten times. One junction end does not reproduce the germline sequence, and a read error may be involved. The chain joins TRBV6-5 to TRBJ2-3, with unresolved D. The CDR3 loop spans 11 amino acids. Germline V gene lookup returns CDR1 MNHEY and CDR2 SVGAGI. The CDR3 nucleotides read TGTGCCGCCGCCGGCACGGATACGCAGTATTTT. Translated: CAAAGTDTQYF.

The chain is built from TRBV2 and TRBJ1-2; D remains ambiguous. Germline V lookup: CDR1 SNHLY, CDR2 FYNNEI. The CDR3 loop spans 10 amino acids. CDR3 loop: CAHLAYGYTF. The DNA of the CDR3 is TGTGCGCATCTGGCCTATGGCTACACCTTC.

As regards this clonotype: The conserved final phenylalanine or tryptophan is absent from the CDR3, which likely points to a read error. V usage is TRBV2 and J usage is TRBJ2-2; possibly TRBD1 for D (5 bases). The ends were cut back, 8 bases at V and 4 bases at J, with 17 bases in the middle. Per germline, CDR1 SNHLY and CDR2 FYNNEI. The CDR3 length is 15 residues. CDR3 sequence (DNA): TGTGCCAGCCGTGCCGCAGGGCCCATCACCGGGGAGCTGTTTTGT. Amino acid sequence: CASRAAGPITGELFC.

About this clonotype itself: Just one base apart from a much larger clone, this may be a read error. The genes are TRBV7-9 and TRBJ2-7; D assignment may be TRBD1 or TRBD2 (6 bases each). CDR1 and CDR2 from the germline V gene are SEHNR and FQNEAQ (reference sequence). V was trimmed by 6 bases and J by 5 bases, leaving 17 bases between them. This CDR3 region has 14 residues. Written as DNA, the CDR3 is TGTGCCAGCAGTTTATGGAACAGGGAGGACGAGCAGTACTTC. Translating gives CASSLWNREDEQYF.

This clonotype showed up many times. The chain couples TRBV3-1 to TRBJ1-2; 8 nucleotides agree with TRBD1. J was trimmed by 8 bases and V by 2 bases; bases with no gene match: 4. The germline V gene encodes CDR1 LGHDT and CDR2 YNNKEL (reference sequence). The CDR3 is made up of 13 amino acids. The CDR3: CASSQSGGGGYTF. CDR3 DNA: TGTGCCAGCAGCCAATCAGGGGGCGGCGGCTACACCTTC.

This chain links TRBV2 with TRBJ1-4; weak D call: TRBD1 (6 bases). Germline V gene data show CDR1 as SNHLY and CDR2 as FYNNEI. V shed 8 bases and J shed 4 bases, with 14 bases lying between them. This CDR3 is 14 amino acids long. The CDR3 nucleotides read TGTGCCAGCGGCGACAGGTTCCTTAATGAAAAACTGTTTTTT. This gives the protein CASGDRFLNEKLFF.

The chain carries TRBV28 and TRBJ2-2; D tentatively reads TRBD1 or TRBD2 (6 bases each). Trimming pared 2 bases from V and 10 bases from J, leaving 11 bases between. This CDR3 region has 13 residues. Germline V gene sequence: CDR1 MDHEN, CDR2 SYDVKM. The CDR3 DNA is TGTGCCAGCAGTTTAGGGGGGCGACCGGAGCTGTTTTTT. It specifies CASSLGGRPELFF.

This clonotype occurred many times. This chain uses TRBV19 with TRBJ1-1, with D tentatively TRBD1 (5 bases). The V end lost 3 bases, the J end lost 5 bases, and 13 bases lay between the germline ends. Germline CDR1 reads LNHDA; CDR2 reads SQIVND (reference sequence). The CDR3 runs 14 residues. The CDR3 loop reads CASSMAGKGTEAFF. CDR3 coding DNA: TGTGCCAGTAGTATGGCGGGGAAGGGGACTGAAGCTTTCTTT.

In this sample, this clonotype turned up many times. J is TRBJ1-4 and V is TRBV15, with 11 nucleotides matching TRBD1. The CDR3 extends over 17 amino acids. V lost 3 bases and J lost 7; bases outside the gene matches: 10. Looked up from germline, CDR1 is LNHNV and CDR2 is YYDKDF (reference sequence). CDR3 amino acids: CATSSRDRGKESEKLFF. The CDR3 nucleotides read TGTGCCACCAGCAGTCGGGACAGGGGGAAGGAGAGTGAAAAACTGTTTTTT.

The genes are TRBV7-9 and TRBJ2-1, with TRBD2 identical over 7 bases. Germline V gene data show CDR1 as SEHNR and CDR2 as FQNEAQ (reference sequence). Unmatched junction bases numbered 3, after V lost 0 bases and J lost 7 bases. This CDR3 is built from 14 residues. CDR3 loop: CASSLALARNEQFF. CDR3 nucleotide sequence: TGTGCCAGCAGCTTAGCACTAGCGCGAAATGAGCAGTTCTTC.

A note on this clonotype: Germline is not matched at one junction end, which may reflect a read error. This chain connects TRBV25-1 to TRBJ1-4, with D unclear. Germline V gene sequence: CDR1 MGHDK, CDR2 SYGVNS. The CDR3 consists of 16 residues. CDR3 residues: CSSSARDPATNEKLFF. CDR3 DNA: TGTTCCAGCAGTGCTAGAGATCCGGCAACTAATGAAAAACTGTTTTTT.

V is TRBV7-2 and J is TRBJ2-2; maybe TRBD2 (5 bases). Germline V CDR1 and CDR2: SGHTA, FQGNSA. This CDR3 is built from 14 residues. Trimming left V 5 bases short and J 7 bases short, with 14 bases between. The CDR3 protein is CASSPAGESGELFF. DNA for the CDR3: TGTGCCAGCAGCCCCGCCGGGGAGAGCGGGGAGCTGTTTTTT. Together with reference TRBV7-2 and TRBJ2-2, the CDR3 gives the full variable domain: GAGVSQSPSNKVTEKGKDVELRCDPISGHTALYWYRQSLGQGLEFLIYFQGNSAPDKSGLPSDRFSAERTGGSVSTLTIQRTQQEDSAVYLCASSPAGESGELFFGEGSRLTVL.

The chain has TRBV5-6 and TRBJ2-5, with TRBD1 matching 8 bases. Germline V gene lookup returns CDR1 SGHDT and CDR2 YYEEEE. The ends lost 3 bases at V and 9 bases at J; junction bases unmatched: 16. The CDR3 consists of 16 residues. Written as DNA, the CDR3 is TGTGCCAGCAGCTCTACCGGGACAGGCGGGGATCAGCCCCAGTACTTC. Translating it yields CASSSTGTGGDQPQYF.

Regarding this clonotype: The junction does not match germline at one end; this may be a read error. The chain recombines TRBV10-2 with TRBJ1-5, with D perhaps matching TRBD1 (5 bases). There are 13 residues in the CDR3. In germline, CDR1 is WSHSY, CDR2 SAAADI. This chain's CDR3 is CASSVGLAGLEHF. The CDR3 DNA reads TGTGCCAGCAGCGTGGGACTAGCGGGCCTCGAGCATTTT.

In its sample, this clonotype was seen many times. V and J are TRBV27 and TRBJ2-3; D call uncertain. Germline CDR1 MNHEY, CDR2 SMNVEV (reference sequence). This CDR3 comprises 13 residues. The V gene lost 5 bases and the J gene lost 5 bases, with 11 bases spanning the gap. The CDR3: CASSDLNGDTQYF. In DNA form, the CDR3 reads TGTGCCAGCAGTGACCTCAATGGAGATACGCAGTATTTT.

This clonotype was seen repeatedly, ten times or more. The V gene is TRBV6-1, the J gene TRBJ2-6, with TRBD1 identical over 8 bases. This CDR3 is 15 amino acids long. The junction had 6 bases not matched to a gene; V was cut back by 7 bases and J by 4 bases. Germline CDR1 MNHNS, CDR2 SASEGT. The CDR3 region has the DNA TGTGCCAGCAATTCAGGGGGCGAAGGGGCCAACGTCCTGACTTTC. Protein product: CASNSGGEGANVLTF.

The rearrangement joins TRBV6-1 to TRBJ1-5, with D possibly TRBD1 on 6 matching bases. Germline V gene sequence: CDR1 MNHNS, CDR2 SASEGT. V was trimmed by 11 bases and J by 9 bases, leaving 11 bases between them. This CDR3 region has 10 residues. The CDR3 DNA reads as TGTGCCGGGGGGCTGTGGCCCCAGCATTTT. Its protein is CAGGLWPQHF.

A word on this clonotype: Since a much larger clone is just one base distant, this may be a read error. The gene calls are TRBV7-9 and TRBJ2-3; 9 bases match TRBD2. Germline CDR1 is SEHNR and CDR2 is FQNEAQ (reference sequence). The CDR3 loop spans 16 amino acids. V shed 3 bases, J shed 4 bases, and the junction held 8 bases outside the gene matches. This chain's CDR3 is CASSLGSGGSADTQYF. CDR3 in DNA: TGTGCCAGCAGCTTGGGTAGCGGGGGATCGGCAGATACGCAGTATTTT. The full variable domain, rest sourced from reference TRBV7-9 and TRBJ2-3, is DTGVSQNPRHKITKRGQNVTFRCDPISEHNRLYWYRQTLGQGPEFLTYFQNEAQLEKSRLLSDRFSAERPKGSFSTLEIQRTEQGDSAMYLCASSLGSGGSADTQYFGPGTRLTVL.